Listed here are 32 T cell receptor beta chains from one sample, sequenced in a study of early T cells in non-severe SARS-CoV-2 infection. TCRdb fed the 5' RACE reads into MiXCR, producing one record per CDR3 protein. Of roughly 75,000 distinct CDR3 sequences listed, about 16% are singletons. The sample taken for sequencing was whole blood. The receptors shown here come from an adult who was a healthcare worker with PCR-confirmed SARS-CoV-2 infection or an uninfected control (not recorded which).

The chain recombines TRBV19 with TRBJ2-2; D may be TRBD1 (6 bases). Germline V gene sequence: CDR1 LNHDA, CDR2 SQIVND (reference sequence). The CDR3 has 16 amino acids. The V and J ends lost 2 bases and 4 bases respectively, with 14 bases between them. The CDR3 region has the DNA TGTGCCAGTAGTATATGGACAGTGGCGGGCACCGGGGAGCTGTTTTTT. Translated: CASSIWTVAGTGELFF.

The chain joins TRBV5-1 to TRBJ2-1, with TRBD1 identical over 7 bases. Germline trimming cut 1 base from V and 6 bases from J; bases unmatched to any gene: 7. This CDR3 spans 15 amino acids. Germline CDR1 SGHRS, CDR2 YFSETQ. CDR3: CASSLRDRVTNEQFF. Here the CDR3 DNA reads TGCGCCAGCAGCTTGCGAGACAGGGTCACCAATGAGCAGTTCTTC.

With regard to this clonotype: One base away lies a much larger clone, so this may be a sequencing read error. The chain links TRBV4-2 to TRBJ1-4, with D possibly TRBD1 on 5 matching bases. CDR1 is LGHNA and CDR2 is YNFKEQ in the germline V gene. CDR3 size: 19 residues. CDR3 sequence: CASSQEGLRGPATNEKLIF. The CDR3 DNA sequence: TGTGCCAGCAGCCAAGAGGGCTTGAGGGGACCTGCAACTAATGAAAAACTGATTTTT.

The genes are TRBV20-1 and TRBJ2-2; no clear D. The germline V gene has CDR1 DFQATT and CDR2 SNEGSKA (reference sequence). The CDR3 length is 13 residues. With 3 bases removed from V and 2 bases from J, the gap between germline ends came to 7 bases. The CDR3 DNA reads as TGCAGTGCTAGTCGTCATAACACCGGGGAGCTGTTTTTT. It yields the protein CSASRHNTGELFF.

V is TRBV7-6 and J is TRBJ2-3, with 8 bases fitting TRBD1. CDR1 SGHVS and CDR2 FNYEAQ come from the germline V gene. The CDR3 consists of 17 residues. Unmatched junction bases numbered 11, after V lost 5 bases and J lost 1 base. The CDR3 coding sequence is TGTGCCAGCAGCCGAACAGGGGGAGGCTCGGGCACAGATACGCAGTATTTT. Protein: CASSRTGGGSGTDTQYF.

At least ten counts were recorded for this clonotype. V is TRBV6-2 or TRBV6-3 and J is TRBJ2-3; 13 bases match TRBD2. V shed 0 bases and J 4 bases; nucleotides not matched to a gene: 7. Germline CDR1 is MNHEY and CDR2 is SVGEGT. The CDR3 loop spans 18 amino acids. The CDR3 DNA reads TGTGCCAGCAGTTACTCGGACGGACTAGCGGGAGTCGCAGATACGCAGTATTTT. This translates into CASSYSDGLAGVADTQYF.

This CDR3 is CASSFDRVETQYF. Here the CDR3 DNA reads TGTGCCAGCAGCTTTGACAGGGTCGAGACCCAGTACTTC. This chain joins TRBV11-3 and TRBJ2-5; 7 nucleotides match TRBD1. The length of the CDR3 is 13 residues. Germline trimming cut 3 bases from V and 5 bases from J; bases unmatched to any gene: 3. Germline V lookup: CDR1 SGHNT, CDR2 YENEEA.

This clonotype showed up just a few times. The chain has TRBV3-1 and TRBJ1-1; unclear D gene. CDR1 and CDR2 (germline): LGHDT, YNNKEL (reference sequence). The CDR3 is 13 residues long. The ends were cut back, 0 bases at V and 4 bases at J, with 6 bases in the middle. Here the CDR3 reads CASSQERATEAFF. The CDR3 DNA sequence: TGTGCCAGCAGCCAAGAAAGGGCCACTGAAGCTTTCTTT.

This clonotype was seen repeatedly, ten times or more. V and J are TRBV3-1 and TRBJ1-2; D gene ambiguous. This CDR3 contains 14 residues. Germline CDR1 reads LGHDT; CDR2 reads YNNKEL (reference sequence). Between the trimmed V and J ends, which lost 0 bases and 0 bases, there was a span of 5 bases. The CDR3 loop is CASSQENANYGYTF. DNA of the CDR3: TGTGCCAGCAGCCAAGAGAACGCTAACTATGGCTACACCTTC. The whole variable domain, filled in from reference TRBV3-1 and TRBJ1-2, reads DTAVSQTPKYLVTQMGNDKSIKCEQNLGHDTMYWYKQDSKKFLKIMFSYNNKELIINETVPNRFSPKSPDKAHLNLHINSLELGDSAVYFCASSQENANYGYTFGSGTRLTVV.

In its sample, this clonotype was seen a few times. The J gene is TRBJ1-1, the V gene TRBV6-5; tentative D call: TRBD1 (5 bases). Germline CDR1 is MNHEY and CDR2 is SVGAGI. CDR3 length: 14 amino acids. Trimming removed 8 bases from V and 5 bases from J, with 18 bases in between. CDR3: CASSGRGERTEAFF. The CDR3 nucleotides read TGTGCCAGCTCAGGTAGAGGGGAACGAACTGAAGCTTTCTTT.

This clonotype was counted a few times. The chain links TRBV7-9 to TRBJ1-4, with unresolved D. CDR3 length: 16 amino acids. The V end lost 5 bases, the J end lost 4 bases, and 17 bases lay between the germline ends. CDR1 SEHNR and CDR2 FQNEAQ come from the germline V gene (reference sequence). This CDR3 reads CASSPASGLVNEKLFF. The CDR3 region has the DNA TGTGCCAGCAGCCCAGCATCGGGGTTGGTTAATGAAAAACTGTTTTTT.

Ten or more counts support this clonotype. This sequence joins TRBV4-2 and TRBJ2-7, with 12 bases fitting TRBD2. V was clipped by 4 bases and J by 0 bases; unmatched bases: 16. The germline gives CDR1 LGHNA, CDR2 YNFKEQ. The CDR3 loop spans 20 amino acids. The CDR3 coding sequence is TGTGCCAGCAGCCCAAGGGCAATGACTAGCGGGGGACACAGCTCCTACGAGCAGTACTTC. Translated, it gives CASSPRAMTSGGHSSYEQYF.

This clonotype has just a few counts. The CDR3 DNA is TGTGCCAGCGCATCTCGCGGAAGCTCCTACAATGAGCAGTTCTTC. Amino acid sequence: CASASRGSSYNEQFF. The V and J genes are TRBV21-1 and TRBJ2-1. TRBV21-1 is annotated as a pseudogene. This CDR3 is 15 amino acids long.

The CDR3: CASSGLQGMGGAEAFF. The CDR3 DNA reads TGTGCCAGCAGCGGGTTACAGGGGATGGGCGGCGCTGAAGCTTTCTTT. The chain is built from TRBV11-3 and TRBJ1-1; 7 bases match TRBD1. This CDR3 has 16 residues. Germline-derived CDR1 and CDR2 are SGHNT and YENEEA. V lost 5 bases to trimming and J lost 6 bases; unmatched junction nucleotides: 15.

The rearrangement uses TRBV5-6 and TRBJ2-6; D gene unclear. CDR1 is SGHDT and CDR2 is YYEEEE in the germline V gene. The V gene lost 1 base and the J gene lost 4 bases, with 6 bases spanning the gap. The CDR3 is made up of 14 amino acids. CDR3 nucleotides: TGTGCCAGCAGCTTGATCCCAGGGGCCAACGTCCTGACTTTC. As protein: CASSLIPGANVLTF.

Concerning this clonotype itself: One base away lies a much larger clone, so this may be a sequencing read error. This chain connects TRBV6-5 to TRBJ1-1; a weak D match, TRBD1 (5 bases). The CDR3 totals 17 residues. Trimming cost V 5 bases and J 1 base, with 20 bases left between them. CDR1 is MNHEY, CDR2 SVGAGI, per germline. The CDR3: CASSPGRHEARNTEAFF. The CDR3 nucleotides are TGTGCCAGCAGTCCGGGGCGGCATGAAGCTAGGAACACTGAAGCTTTCTTT.

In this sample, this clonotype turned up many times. The CDR3 reads CASSGSRIAGELFF. The CDR3 region has the DNA TGTGCCAGCAGCGGGAGTCGTATAGCCGGGGAGCTGTTTTTT. This chain joins TRBV7-2 and TRBJ2-2, with a possible D match to TRBD2 (5 bases). V was clipped by 5 bases and J by 6 bases, with 13 bases between them. Germline CDR1 is SGHTA and CDR2 is FQGNSA. The CDR3 totals 14 residues.

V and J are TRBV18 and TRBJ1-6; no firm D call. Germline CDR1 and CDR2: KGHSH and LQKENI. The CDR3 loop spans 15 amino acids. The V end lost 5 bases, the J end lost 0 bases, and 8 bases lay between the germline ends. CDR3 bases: TGTGCCAGCTCAACCACGAGCTCCTATAATTCACCCCTCCACTTT. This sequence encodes CASSTTSSYNSPLHF.

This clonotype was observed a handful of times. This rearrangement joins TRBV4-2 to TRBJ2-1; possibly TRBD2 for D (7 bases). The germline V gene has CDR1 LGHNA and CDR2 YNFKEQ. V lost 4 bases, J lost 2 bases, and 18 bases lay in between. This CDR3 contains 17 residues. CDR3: CASSPITGGQTYNEQFF. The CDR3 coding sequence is TGTGCCAGCAGCCCGATCACCGGGGGGCAGACCTACAATGAGCAGTTCTTC.

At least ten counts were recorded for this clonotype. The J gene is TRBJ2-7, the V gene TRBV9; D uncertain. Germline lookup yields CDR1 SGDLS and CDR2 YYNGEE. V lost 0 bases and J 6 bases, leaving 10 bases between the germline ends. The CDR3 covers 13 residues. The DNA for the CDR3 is TGTGCCAGCAGCGTAGACGGCAACCCCGAGCAGTACTTC. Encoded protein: CASSVDGNPEQYF.

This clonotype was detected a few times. The CDR3 loop reads CASSRRQGNSYEQYF. CDR3 coding DNA: TGTGCCAGTAGCCGTAGACAGGGAAACTCCTACGAGCAGTACTTC. The V gene is TRBV19, the J gene TRBJ2-7, with 7 bases fitting TRBD1. Losses at the gene ends were 6 bases for V and 0 bases for J; bases not matched to a gene: 8. From germline, CDR1 is LNHDA and CDR2 SQIVND (reference sequence). The CDR3 consists of 15 residues.

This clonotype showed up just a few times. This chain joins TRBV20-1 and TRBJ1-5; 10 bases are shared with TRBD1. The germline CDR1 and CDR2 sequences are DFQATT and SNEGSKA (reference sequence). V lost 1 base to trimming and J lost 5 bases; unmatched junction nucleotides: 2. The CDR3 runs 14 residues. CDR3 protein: CSARGGTGDQPQHF. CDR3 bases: TGCAGTGCTAGAGGCGGGACAGGGGATCAGCCCCAGCATTTT.

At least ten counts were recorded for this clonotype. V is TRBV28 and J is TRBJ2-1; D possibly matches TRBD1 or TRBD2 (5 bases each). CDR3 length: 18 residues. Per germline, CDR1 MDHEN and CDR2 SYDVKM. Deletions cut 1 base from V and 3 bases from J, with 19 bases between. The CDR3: CASSLSPGGRENYNEQFF. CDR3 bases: TGTGCCAGCAGTTTATCCCCTGGAGGCAGGGAAAACTACAATGAGCAGTTCTTC.

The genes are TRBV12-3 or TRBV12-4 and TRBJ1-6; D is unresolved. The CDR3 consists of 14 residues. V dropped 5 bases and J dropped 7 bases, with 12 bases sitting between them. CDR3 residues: CASSPAYGNSPLHF. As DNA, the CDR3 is TGTGCCAGCAGTCCTGCCTACGGAAATTCACCCCTCCACTTT.

CDR3 in DNA: TGTGCCATCGGGGGGACTAGCGGGAGCTCCTACAATGAGCAGTTCTTC. Translated, it gives CAIGGTSGSSYNEQFF. The rearrangement links TRBV10-3 to TRBJ2-1, with 14 positions matching TRBD2. The CDR3 runs to 16 residues. The germline V gene has CDR1 ENHRY and CDR2 SYGVKD. Trimming took 8 bases from V and 0 from J; bases not matched to a gene: 3.

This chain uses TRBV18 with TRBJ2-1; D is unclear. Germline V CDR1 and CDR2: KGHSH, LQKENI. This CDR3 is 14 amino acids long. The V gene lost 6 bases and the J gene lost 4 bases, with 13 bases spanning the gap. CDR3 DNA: TGTGCCAGCTCTCCGAGTGATTCTTACAATGAGCAGTTCTTC. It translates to CASSPSDSYNEQFF.

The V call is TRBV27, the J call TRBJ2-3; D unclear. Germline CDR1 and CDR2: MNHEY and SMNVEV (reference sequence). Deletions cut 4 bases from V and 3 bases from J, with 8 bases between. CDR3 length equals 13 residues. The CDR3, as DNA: TGTGCCAGCAGTTCCTGGGGTACAGATACGCAGTATTTT. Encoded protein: CASSSWGTDTQYF.

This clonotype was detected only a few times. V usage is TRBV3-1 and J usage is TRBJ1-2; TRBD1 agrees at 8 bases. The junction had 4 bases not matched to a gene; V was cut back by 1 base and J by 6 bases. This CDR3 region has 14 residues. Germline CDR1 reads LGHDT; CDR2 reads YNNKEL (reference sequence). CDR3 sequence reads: CASSQGTGIHGYTF. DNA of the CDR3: TGTGCCAGCAGCCAAGGGACAGGGATTCATGGCTACACCTTC.

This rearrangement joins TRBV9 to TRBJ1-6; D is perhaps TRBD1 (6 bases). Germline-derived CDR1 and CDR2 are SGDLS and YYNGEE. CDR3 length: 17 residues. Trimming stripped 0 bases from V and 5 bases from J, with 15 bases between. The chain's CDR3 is CASSVEGGVTDNSPLHF. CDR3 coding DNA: TGTGCCAGCAGCGTAGAGGGGGGCGTCACCGATAATTCACCCCTCCACTTT.

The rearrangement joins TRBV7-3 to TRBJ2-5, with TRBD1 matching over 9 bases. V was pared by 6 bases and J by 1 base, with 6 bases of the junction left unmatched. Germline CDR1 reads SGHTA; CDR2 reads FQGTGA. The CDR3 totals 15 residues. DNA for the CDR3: TGTGCCAGCAGACCAACAGGGGGCTTCCAAGAGACCCAGTACTTC. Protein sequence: CASRPTGGFQETQYF. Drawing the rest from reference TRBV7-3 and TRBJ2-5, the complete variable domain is GAGVSQTPSNKVTEKGKYVELRCDPISGHTALYWYRQSLGQGPEFLIYFQGTGAADDSGLPNDRFFAVRPEGSVSTLKIQRTERGDSAVYLCASRPTGGFQETQYFGPGTRLLVL.

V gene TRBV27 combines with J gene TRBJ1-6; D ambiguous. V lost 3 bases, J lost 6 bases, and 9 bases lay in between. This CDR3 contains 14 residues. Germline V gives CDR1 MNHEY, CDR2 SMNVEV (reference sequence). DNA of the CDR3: TGTGCCAGCAGTTTTCCGGGGAGTAATTCACCCCTCCACTTT. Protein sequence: CASSFPGSNSPLHF.

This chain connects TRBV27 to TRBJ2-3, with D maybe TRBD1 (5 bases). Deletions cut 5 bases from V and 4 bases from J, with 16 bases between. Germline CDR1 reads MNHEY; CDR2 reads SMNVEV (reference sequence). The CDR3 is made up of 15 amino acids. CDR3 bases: TGTGCCAGCAGTCTAGGGGTATCGTATGCAGATACGCAGTATTTT. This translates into CASSLGVSYADTQYF.